The sequence of this T cell receptor (beta chain) was determined in a study of blood T cell repertoires in COVID-19. About the research overall: COVID-19 samples collected from the United States, Italy and Spain covered acute and convalescent phases.

How the authors handled the data: Reference gene primers were amplified, and this amplification served to estimate nucleated cell counts. TCRdb's copy holds only in-frame clones and misses some; the assay was immunoSEQ multiplex PCR. For V, J and clone size, that table is used; D and trimming come from the DNA. The repertoire holds a few hundred thousand clones, with roughly 85% as singletons. The sequenced material came from peripheral blood. This clonotype originated in a woman aged 18-29 years with acute or convalescent COVID-19.

The CDR3 DNA follows: TGCGCCAGCAGCCCCAACCTTGACAGGGGAACAGATACGCAGTATTTT. Its protein product is CASSPNLDRGTDTQYF. This rearrangement joins TRBV10-1 to TRBJ2-3; 8 bases map to TRBD1. Germline V lookup: CDR1 WNHNN, CDR2 SYGVQD (reference sequence). V lost 6 bases to trimming and J lost 3 bases; unmatched junction nucleotides: 11. The CDR3 is made up of 16 amino acids.